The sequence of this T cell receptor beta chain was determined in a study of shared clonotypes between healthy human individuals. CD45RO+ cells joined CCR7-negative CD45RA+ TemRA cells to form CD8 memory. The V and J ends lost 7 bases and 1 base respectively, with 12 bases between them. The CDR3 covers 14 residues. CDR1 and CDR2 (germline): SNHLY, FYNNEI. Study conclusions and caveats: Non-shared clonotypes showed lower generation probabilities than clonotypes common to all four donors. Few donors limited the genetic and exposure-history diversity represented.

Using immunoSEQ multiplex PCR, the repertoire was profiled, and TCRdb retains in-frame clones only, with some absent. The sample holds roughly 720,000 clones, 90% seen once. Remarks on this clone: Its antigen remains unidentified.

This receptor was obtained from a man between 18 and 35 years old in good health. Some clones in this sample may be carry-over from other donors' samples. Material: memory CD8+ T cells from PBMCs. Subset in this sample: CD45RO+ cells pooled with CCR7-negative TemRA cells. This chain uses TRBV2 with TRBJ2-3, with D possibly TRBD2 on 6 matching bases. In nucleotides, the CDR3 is TGTGCCAGCAATGGGGCTAGCGGCACAGATACGCAGTATTTT. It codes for CASNGASGTDTQYF. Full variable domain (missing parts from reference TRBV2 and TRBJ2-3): EPEVTQTPSHQVTQMGQEVILRCVPISNHLYFYWYRQILGQKVEFLVSFYNNEISEKSEIFDDQFSVERPDGSNFTLKIRSTKLEDSAMYFCASNGASGTDTQYFGPGTRLTVL.